The rows below give T cell receptor beta chains drawn from one sample of a study of blood T cell repertoires in COVID-19. Profiling relied on immunoSEQ multiplex PCR, and the TCRdb table lists in-frame clones only, not all of them. The sample shows about 76,000 clones, 75% to 90% of them seen only once. The sequenced sample consisted of peripheral blood. The receptor source for this set is a man over 45 with active COVID-19. Each CDR3 is given with its conserved first and last residue.

V: TRBV9; J: TRBJ2-7; CDR3: CASSVDRGGFDEQYF
V: TRBV9; J: TRBJ2-7; CDR3: CASSASDRGALGDEQYF
V: TRBV27; J: TRBJ2-5; CDR3: CASSSIDRQETQYF
V: TRBV3-1/TRBV3-2; J: TRBJ2-7; CDR3: CASSQDPASGTEQYF
V: TRBV5-1; J: TRBJ1-1; CDR3: CASSQTLNTEAFF
V: TRBV29-1; J: TRBJ2-7; CDR3: CSVVRQGGVGEQYF
V: TRBV5-1; J: TRBJ2-2; CDR3: CASREGQNTGELFF
V: TRBV6-1; J: TRBJ1-1; CDR3: CASSDRGIGEAFF
V: TRBV28; J: TRBJ2-7; CDR3: CASTRTGLTYEQYF
V: TRBV5-6; J: TRBJ2-1; CDR3: CASSPMEERGGRDEQFF
V: TRBV6-5; J: TRBJ2-7; CDR3: CASKIGALTYEQYF
V: TRBV19; J: TRBJ2-1; CDR3: CASSIRSNEQFF
V: TRBV29-1; J: TRBJ1-2; CDR3: CSAGQGMDYGYTF
V: TRBV6-1; J: TRBJ1-5; CDR3: CASSEKEEYNNQPQHF
V: TRBV19; J: TRBJ1-1; CDR3: CASSIGFFGQGAPEAFF
V: TRBV5-4; J: TRBJ2-4; CDR3: CASSLGSGIQYF
V: TRBV7-9; J: TRBJ1-2; CDR3: CASSRETNGYTF
V: TRBV18; J: TRBJ2-7; CDR3: CASSELLAGGPVEQYF
V: TRBV28; J: TRBJ1-6; CDR3: CASSLSETNSPLHF
V: TRBV9; J: TRBJ2-3; CDR3: CASSVAQSTDTQYF
V: TRBV7-6; J: TRBJ2-7; CDR3: CASSASESSYEQYF
V: TRBV7-9; J: TRBJ2-2; CDR3: CASSLLQGHTGELFF
V: TRBV4-1; J: TRBJ2-7; CDR3: CASRPQGAIVYEQYF
V: TRBV7-2; J: TRBJ1-1; CDR3: CASSLSGGMNTEAFF
V: TRBV5-1; J: TRBJ2-5; CDR3: CASSLEVRGWETQYF